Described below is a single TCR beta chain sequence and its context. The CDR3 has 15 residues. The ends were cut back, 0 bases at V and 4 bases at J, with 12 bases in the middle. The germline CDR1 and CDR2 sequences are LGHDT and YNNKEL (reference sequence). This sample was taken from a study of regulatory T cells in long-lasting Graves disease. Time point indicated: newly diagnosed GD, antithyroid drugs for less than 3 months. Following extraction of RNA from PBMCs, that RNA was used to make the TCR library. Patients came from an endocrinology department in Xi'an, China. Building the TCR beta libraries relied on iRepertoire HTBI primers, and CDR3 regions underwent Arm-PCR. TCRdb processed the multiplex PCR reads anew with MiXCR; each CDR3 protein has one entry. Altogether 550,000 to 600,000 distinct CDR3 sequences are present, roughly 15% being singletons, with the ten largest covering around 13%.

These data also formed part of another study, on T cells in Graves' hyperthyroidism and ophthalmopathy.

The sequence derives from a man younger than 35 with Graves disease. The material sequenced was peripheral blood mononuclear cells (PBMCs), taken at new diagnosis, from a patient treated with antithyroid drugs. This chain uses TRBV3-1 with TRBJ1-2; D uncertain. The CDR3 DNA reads TGTGCCAGCAGCCAAGATTCTAACGGCCCCTATGGCTACACCTTC. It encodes CASSQDSNGPYGYTF.